Below are 30 T cell receptor beta chains sequenced from a single sample in a study of shared clonotypes between healthy human individuals. CD45RO-negative, CCR7-positively selected cells formed the naive CD8 fraction, excluding terminally differentiated effector memory CD45RA+ cells. Clones were read by immunoSEQ multiplex PCR, and TCRdb kept only the in-frame ones, dropping some. The repertoire holds about 680,000 clones, with under 95% as singletons. The sample comprised naive CD8+ T cells sorted from blood. The receptors originated from a man aged 25 to 45 in good health.

The chain combines TRBV7-9 with TRBJ2-1, with D perhaps matching TRBD2 (5 bases). The ends were cut back, 1 base at V and 16 bases at J, with 14 bases in the middle. This CDR3 contains 12 residues. Looked up from germline, CDR1 is SEHNR and CDR2 is FQNEAQ (reference sequence). Here the CDR3 reads CASSLDGLGSFF. The DNA of the CDR3 is TGTGCCAGCAGCTTAGATGGTCTAGGGAGTTTCTTC.

The rearrangement uses TRBV15 and TRBJ2-1; no firm D call. The germline gives CDR1 LNHNV, CDR2 YYDKDF (reference sequence). V was cut by 5 bases and J by 0 bases, with 5 bases left in between. The CDR3 totals 13 residues. In nucleotides, the CDR3 is TGTGCCACCAGCGCCAGCTCCTACAATGAGCAGTTCTTC. Its translation is CATSASSYNEQFF.

The chain is built from TRBV4-2 and TRBJ1-5; D gene unclear. The CDR3 totals 15 residues. CDR1 is LGHNA and CDR2 is YNFKEQ in the germline V gene. Trimming took off 0 bases at V and 5 bases at J, with 11 bases between the two ends. The CDR3 DNA sequence: TGTGCCAGCAGCCAAGATTTAGGGAGCCATCAGCCCCAGCATTTT. Translation: CASSQDLGSHQPQHF.

This chain connects TRBV11-2 to TRBJ2-2, with D hard to call. V was pared by 4 bases and J by 6 bases, with 3 bases between. The CDR3 consists of 11 residues. Germline V gene sequence: CDR1 SGHAT, CDR2 FQNNGV. In DNA, the CDR3 is TGTGCCAGCAGCTCCCCCGGGGAGCTGTTTTTT. Encoded protein: CASSSPGELFF.

This chain links TRBV21-1 with TRBJ1-5. TRBV21-1 is labeled a pseudogene. The CDR3 totals 19 residues. In DNA, the CDR3 is TGTGCCGTCCTACTTTTCCGGGACTATCATGTCGCCAGGGATCAGCCCCAGCATTTT. Translated, it gives CAVLLFRDYHVARDQPQHF.

This sequence joins TRBV7-6 and TRBJ2-7, with D hard to call. V lost 4 bases, J lost 6 bases, and 7 bases lay in between. CDR3 length: 11 residues. Germline lookup yields CDR1 SGHVS and CDR2 FNYEAQ. The CDR3 region has the DNA TGTGCCAGCAGCTCCCCCCCCGAGCAGTACTTC. This sequence encodes CASSSPPEQYF.

The rearrangement joins TRBV7-8 to TRBJ2-1; TRBD2 aligns across 14 bases. V was clipped by 5 bases and J by 9 bases; unmatched bases: 9. There are 16 residues in the CDR3. Germline lookup yields CDR1 SGHVS and CDR2 FQNEAQ. This chain's CDR3 is CASSTGLAGVMSEQFF. DNA for the CDR3: TGTGCCAGCAGCACGGGACTAGCGGGAGTTATGAGTGAGCAGTTCTTC. The complete variable domain, with remaining parts taken from reference TRBV7-8 and TRBJ2-1, reads GAGVSQSPRYKVAKRGQDVALRCDPISGHVSLFWYQQALGQGPEFLTYFQNEAQLDKSGLPSDRFFAERPEGSVSTLKIQRTQQEDSAVYLCASSTGLAGVMSEQFFGPGTRLTVL.

In this sample, this clone turned up a few times. This chain connects TRBV7-6 to TRBJ2-2; TRBD2 agrees at 7 bases. Unmatched junction bases numbered 8, after V lost 0 bases and J lost 4 bases. The CDR3 spans 17 residues. Per germline, CDR1 SGHVS and CDR2 FNYEAQ. The CDR3: CASSLALSGRGTGELFF. CDR3 in DNA: TGTGCCAGCAGCTTAGCGCTTAGCGGGCGGGGCACCGGGGAGCTGTTTTTT.

The CDR3 loop reads CASSLCGPPLICHEQYF. For the CDR3, the DNA is TGTGCCAGCAGCTTATGTGGCCCACCCTTGATTTGCCACGAGCAGTACTTC. The chain carries TRBV7-9 and TRBJ2-7; the D is unclear. The germline CDR1 and CDR2 sequences are SEHNR and FQNEAQ (reference sequence). The V and J ends lost 2 bases and 5 bases respectively, with 22 bases between them. CDR3 length: 17 residues. Supplemented by reference TRBV7-9 and TRBJ2-7, the full variable domain reads DTGVSQNPRHKITKRGQNVTFRCDPISEHNRLYWYRQTLGQGPEFLTYFQNEAQLEKSRLLSDRFSAERPKGSFSTLEIQRTEQGDSAMYLCASSLCGPPLICHEQYFGPGTRLTVT.

CDR3 in amino acids: CASSYVSSYNEQFF. As DNA, the CDR3 is TGTGCCAGCAGTTACGTGAGCTCCTACAATGAGCAGTTCTTC. The J gene is TRBJ2-1, the V gene TRBV7-2, with D unclear. This CDR3 region has 14 residues. Germline-derived CDR1 and CDR2 are SGHTA and FQGNSA. Trimming left V 6 bases short and J 0 bases short, with 9 bases between.

The gene calls are TRBV25-1 and TRBJ2-7, with D maybe TRBD2 (5 bases). Germline V lookup: CDR1 MGHDK, CDR2 SYGVNS. CDR3 length equals 15 residues. The V and J ends lost 4 bases and 0 bases respectively, with 13 bases between them. The CDR3 reads CASSGRAPASYEQYF. Written as DNA, the CDR3 is TGTGCCAGCAGTGGGCGGGCCCCGGCCTCCTACGAGCAGTACTTC.

This clone showed up just a few times. The chain employs TRBV9 and TRBJ1-1; possibly TRBD1 for D (6 bases). The CDR3 contains 16 residues. The ends were cut back, 0 bases at V and 5 bases at J, with 17 bases in the middle. Germline V gene lookup returns CDR1 SGDLS and CDR2 YYNGEE. The CDR3 DNA is TGTGCCAGCAGCGTAGCTGATACGGGGGCGAGGACTGAAGCTTTCTTT. The encoded protein is CASSVADTGARTEAFF.

The chain employs TRBV6-5 and TRBJ2-5; 7 bases match TRBD2. CDR3 size: 15 residues. J was trimmed by 5 bases and V by 0 bases; bases with no gene match: 6. Germline V CDR1 and CDR2: MNHEY, SVGAGI. The CDR3 spells CASSYSAGVWETQYF. For the CDR3, the DNA is TGTGCCAGCAGTTACTCGGCGGGAGTGTGGGAGACCCAGTACTTC.

The rearrangement uses TRBV29-1 and TRBJ2-7; D is perhaps TRBD1 or TRBD2 (5 bases each). The ends were cut back, 1 base at V and 0 bases at J, with 13 bases in the middle. The CDR3 length is 15 residues. CDR1 and CDR2 (germline): SQVTM, ANQGSEA. In DNA, the CDR3 is TGCAGCGTTGAAGGGGACCGCGAGAGCTCCTACGAGCAGTACTTC. Translation gives CSVEGDRESSYEQYF.

This clone was detected only once. V gene TRBV5-1 combines with J gene TRBJ2-2; D is uncertain. CDR1 SGHRS and CDR2 YFSETQ come from the germline V gene. Between the trimmed V and J ends, which lost 1 base and 7 bases, there was a span of 11 bases. The CDR3 consists of 14 residues. The CDR3: CASSLPGSNGELFF. As DNA, the CDR3 is TGCGCCAGCAGCTTGCCTGGGTCCAACGGGGAGCTGTTTTTT.

The J gene is TRBJ1-2, the V gene TRBV29-1, with D unclear. The CDR3 runs 13 residues. Trimming took off 5 bases at V and 3 bases at J, with 13 bases between the two ends. Germline V gene data show CDR1 as SQVTM and CDR2 as ANQGSEA. Written as DNA, the CDR3 is TGCAGCGTTAGGGCCGTCGAGGACTATGGCTACACCTTC. Its translation is CSVRAVEDYGYTF.

DNA of the CDR3: TGTGCCAGCAGCTCCCCTGGGCCTAGGGGTGGAGATACGCAGTATTTT. Amino acid sequence: CASSSPGPRGGDTQYF. The genes are TRBV11-2 and TRBJ2-3; D might be TRBD1 (5 bases). The CDR3 consists of 16 residues. CDR1 and CDR2 (germline): SGHAT, FQNNGV. V was clipped by 4 bases and J by 5 bases, with 19 bases between them.

The chain has TRBV28 and TRBJ2-7, with 9 bases matching TRBD1. The CDR3 is 14 residues long. The V gene end was trimmed by 1 base and the J gene end by 4 bases; junction bases not matched to a gene: 2. CDR1 is MDHEN, CDR2 SYDVKM, per germline. The CDR3 spells CASSLLDRGYEQYF. In nucleotides, the CDR3 is TGTGCCAGCAGTTTATTGGACAGGGGATACGAGCAGTACTTC.

The V gene is TRBV6-1, the J gene TRBJ2-7; weak D call: TRBD1 (6 bases). V lost 5 bases to trimming and J lost 2 bases, with 13 bases between them. The CDR3 length is 14 residues. Germline values: CDR1 MNHNS, CDR2 SASEGT. DNA for the CDR3: TGTGCCAGCAGTTTAACAGGGAATGCCTACGAGCAGTACTTC. It translates to CASSLTGNAYEQYF.

The gene calls are TRBV29-1 and TRBJ2-1, with TRBD2 identical over 10 bases. V shed 2 bases and J 9 bases; nucleotides not matched to a gene: 7. The CDR3 contains 14 residues. Germline V gene sequence: CDR1 SQVTM, CDR2 ANQGSEA. The CDR3 DNA is TGCAGCGTTGAACTAGCGGGAGCGTTCGTTGAGCAGTTCTTC. This sequence encodes CSVELAGAFVEQFF.

V and J are TRBV6-1 and TRBJ2-7; tentatively, D is TRBD2 (5 bases). Germline assignment: CDR1 MNHNS and CDR2 SASEGT. The CDR3 has 16 residues. Trimming cost V 1 base and J 4 bases, with 17 bases left between them. The CDR3 bases are TGTGCCAGCAGTGAAGAGAGAGGGCCCGGGCCTTACGAGCAGTACTTC. As protein: CASSEERGPGPYEQYF.

CDR3 region: CASTLGSLGGEQFF. As DNA, the CDR3 is TGTGCCAGTACCCTAGGCTCCCTAGGGGGTGAGCAGTTCTTC. The chain employs TRBV19 and TRBJ2-1; weak D call: TRBD1 (6 bases). The germline gives CDR1 LNHDA, CDR2 SQIVND (reference sequence). V was pared by 7 bases and J by 9 bases, with 19 bases between. The CDR3 contains 14 residues.

This clone was found once. The V and J genes are TRBV6-1 and TRBJ2-7; no clear D gene. The CDR3 length is 15 residues. CDR1 MNHNS and CDR2 SASEGT come from the germline V gene. The V end was cut by 4 bases, the J end by 3 bases, with 16 bases between. The CDR3 reads CASSVASLGYYEQYF. In DNA, the CDR3 is TGTGCCAGCAGTGTGGCAAGTCTTGGTTACTACGAGCAGTACTTC.

The chain carries TRBV5-6 and TRBJ2-1; 8 bases line up with TRBD2. V shed 1 base and J 0 bases; nucleotides not matched to a gene: 6. Germline loops: CDR1 SGHDT, CDR2 YYEEEE. CDR3 length: 17 residues. CDR3 region: CASSLSSGESSYNEQFF. In DNA, the CDR3 is TGTGCCAGCAGCTTGAGTAGCGGGGAGAGCTCCTACAATGAGCAGTTCTTC.

This clone was seen just once. V gene TRBV28 combines with J gene TRBJ2-1; perhaps TRBD1 as D (5 bases). The V gene lost 6 bases and the J gene lost 5 bases, with 17 bases spanning the gap. From germline, CDR1 is MDHEN and CDR2 SYDVKM. The length of the CDR3 is 15 residues. The CDR3 loop is CASSLTVDIDNEQFF. The CDR3 bases are TGTGCCAGCAGCCTGACAGTGGACATTGACAATGAGCAGTTCTTC. The full variable domain, with the rest looked up from reference TRBV28 and TRBJ2-1, is DVKVTQSSRYLVKRTGEKVFLECVQDMDHENMFWYRQDPGLGLRLIYFSYDVKMKEKGDIPEGYSVSREKKERFSLILESASTNQTSMYLCASSLTVDIDNEQFFGPGTRLTVL.

This clone was seen a handful of times. The chain employs TRBV29-1 and TRBJ2-3, with 12 bases identical to TRBD2. V gave up 2 bases and J gave up 3 bases; unmatched junction bases: 6. Germline values: CDR1 SQVTM, CDR2 ANQGSEA. The CDR3 runs to 16 residues. In nucleotides, the CDR3 is TGCAGCGTTGAACTAGCGGGAGGGCCGCGTACAGATACGCAGTATTTT. This encodes CSVELAGGPRTDTQYF.

Turning to this clone: The identical CDR3 is also encoded by other nucleotide sequences in the sample. The J gene is TRBJ2-7, the V gene TRBV27, with 7 bases aligning to TRBD2. Germline trimming cut 3 bases from V and 4 bases from J; bases unmatched to any gene: 6. This CDR3 is 14 amino acids long. Germline lookup yields CDR1 MNHEY and CDR2 SMNVEV (reference sequence). CDR3 sequence (DNA): TGTGCCAGCAGTTTCGGCGGGAGTTCGTACGAGCAGTACTTC. It yields the protein CASSFGGSSYEQYF.

The chain is built from TRBV7-7 and TRBJ2-2; 11 bases are shared with TRBD2. This CDR3 has 17 amino acids. V was pared by 5 bases and J by 0 bases, with 5 bases of the junction left unmatched. Germline-derived CDR1 and CDR2 are SSHAT and FNYEAQ (reference sequence). The CDR3 here is CASSPGTSGTNTGELFF. The CDR3 DNA reads TGTGCCAGCAGCCCCGGGACTAGCGGAACGAACACCGGGGAGCTGTTTTTT. The complete variable domain, with remaining parts taken from reference TRBV7-7 and TRBJ2-2, reads GAGVSQSPRYKVTKRGQDVTLRCDPISSHATLYWYQQALGQGPEFLTYFNYEAQPDKSGLPSDRFSAERPEGSISTLTIQRTEQRDSAMYRCASSPGTSGTNTGELFFGEGSRLTVL.

The chain joins TRBV5-1 to TRBJ1-2; 7 bases match TRBD1. V gave up 0 bases and J gave up 4 bases; unmatched junction bases: 6. This CDR3 has 15 residues. Germline V gene lookup returns CDR1 SGHRS and CDR2 YFSETQ. The DNA for the CDR3 is TGCGCCAGCAGCTTGGAGCGACAGGGAATCTATGGCTACACCTTC. It codes for CASSLERQGIYGYTF.

J is TRBJ2-1 and V is TRBV4-1; D unclear. This CDR3 is built from 12 residues. Germline V gene data show CDR1 as MGHRA and CDR2 as YSYEKL. Between the trimmed V and J ends, which lost 5 bases and 5 bases, there was a span of 7 bases. The CDR3, as DNA: TGCGCCAGCAGCGAACAAAACAATGAGCAGTTCTTC. Residues: CASSEQNNEQFF.